This entry lists 22 T cell receptor beta chains sequenced from one sample in a study of T cell responses to AZD1222 COVID-19 vaccine. Libraries were prepared by immunoSEQ multiplex PCR; TCRdb keeps only in-frame clonotypes and omits some of them. The sample contains some 150,000 clones, over 80% of which appear only once. The sequences come from peripheral blood, collected 28 days after the second AZD1222 dose. Receptors originate from an adult who received the AZD1222 COVID-19 vaccine.

The chain uses TRBV30 and TRBJ1-2, with no clear D. Germline lookup yields CDR1 GTSNPN and CDR2 SVGIG (reference sequence). The CDR3 runs to 14 residues. Trimming removed 4 bases from V and 0 bases from J, with 12 bases in between. The CDR3 region is CAWTYGTANYGYTF. CDR3 nucleotides: TGTGCCTGGACTTACGGTACAGCTAACTATGGCTACACCTTC.

The rearrangement joins TRBV6-2 or TRBV6-3 to TRBJ2-7; 8 nucleotides align to TRBD1. CDR3 length equals 16 residues. V gave up 2 bases and J gave up 3 bases; unmatched junction bases: 9. The germline V gene encodes CDR1 MNHEY and CDR2 SVGEGT. CDR3 region: CASSYPLTGVGYEQYF. In nucleotides, the CDR3 is TGTGCCAGCAGTTACCCGTTGACAGGGGTAGGCTACGAGCAGTACTTC.

The gene calls are TRBV18 and TRBJ1-3; D possibly corresponds to TRBD1 (5 bases). This CDR3 region has 19 residues. The V and J ends lost 0 bases and 2 bases respectively, with 20 bases between them. CDR1 and CDR2 from the germline V gene are KGHSH and LQKENI. The chain's CDR3 is CASSPPRGGSEGPGNTIYF. CDR3 nucleotides: TGTGCCAGCTCACCACCTAGGGGAGGATCTGAGGGGCCTGGAAACACCATATATTTT.

This chain connects TRBV9 to TRBJ2-1, with 14 bases aligning to TRBD2. This CDR3 contains 16 residues. V lost 5 bases and J lost 10; bases outside the gene matches: 11. Looked up from germline, CDR1 is SGDLS and CDR2 is YYNGEE. CDR3 DNA: TGTGCCAGCAGTGACACCGGGACTAGCGGGAGTCGGGAGCAGTTCTTC. Translating gives CASSDTGTSGSREQFF.

The chain combines TRBV5-4 with TRBJ1-2; TRBD1 aligns across 7 bases. V shed 0 bases, J shed 4 bases, and the junction held 9 bases outside the gene matches. From germline, CDR1 is SGHNT and CDR2 YYREEE (reference sequence). There are 16 residues in the CDR3. For the CDR3, the DNA is TGTGCCAGCAGCTTGGGGAAGACAGGGTTCCTCTATGGCTACACCTTC. The encoded protein is CASSLGKTGFLYGYTF.

The sample holds a few counts of this clone. The J gene is TRBJ2-2, the V gene TRBV14; D ambiguous. Germline V gene data show CDR1 as SGHDN and CDR2 as FVKESK. This CDR3 is built from 14 residues. Trimming shortened V by 2 bases and J by 2 bases, and 6 bases separated the two germline ends. CDR3 nucleotide sequence: TGTGCCAGCAGCCAATTCCTTAACACCGGGGAGCTGTTTTTT. Its translation is CASSQFLNTGELFF.

The CDR3 sequence is CASSPYRQEADTQYF. CDR3 coding DNA: TGTGCCAGCTCACCTTACCGACAGGAGGCAGATACGCAGTATTTT. The chain employs TRBV18 and TRBJ2-3; tentatively, D is TRBD1 (6 bases). Per the germline V gene, CDR1 is KGHSH and CDR2 is LQKENI. The CDR3 spans 15 residues. V was cut by 3 bases and J by 4 bases, with 14 bases left in between. Full variable domain (remainder filled in from reference TRBV18 and TRBJ2-3): NAGVMQNPRHLVRRRGQEARLRCSPMKGHSHVYWYRQLPEEGLKFMVYLQKENIIDESGMPKERFSAEFPKEGPSILRIQQVVRGDSAAYFCASSPYRQEADTQYFGPGTRLTVL.

The genes are TRBV20-1 and TRBJ2-7; D is ambiguous. CDR3 size: 11 residues. Deletions cut 0 bases from V and 4 bases from J, with 4 bases between. Per the germline V gene, CDR1 is DFQATT and CDR2 is SNEGSKA (reference sequence). The CDR3 region is CSAREIYEQYF. The CDR3 coding sequence is TGCAGTGCTAGAGAAATATACGAGCAGTACTTC.

This chain uses TRBV3-1 (or the pseudogene TRBV3-2) with TRBJ1-2; D is uncertain. The CDR3 is 12 residues long. V shed 2 bases and J shed 3 bases, with 4 bases lying between them. In germline, CDR1 is LGHDT, CDR2 YNNKEL (reference sequence). CDR3 nucleotides: TGTGCCAGCAGCCAATTTGACTATGGCTACACCTTC. It codes for CASSQFDYGYTF.

The V call is TRBV2, the J call TRBJ2-1; the D is unclear. The germline gives CDR1 SNHLY, CDR2 FYNNEI. This CDR3 spans 13 amino acids. V gave up 5 bases and J gave up 6 bases, with 11 bases separating them. The CDR3, as DNA: TGTGCCAGCAGTCCACCTCTGGGCAATGAGCAGTTCTTC. This sequence encodes CASSPPLGNEQFF. The entire variable domain, with the rest obtained from reference TRBV2 and TRBJ2-1, is as follows: EPEVTQTPSHQVTQMGQEVILRCVPISNHLYFYWYRQILGQKVEFLVSFYNNEISEKSEIFDDQFSVERPDGSNFTLKIRSTKLEDSAMYFCASSPPLGNEQFFGPGTRLTVL.

The CDR3 bases are TGTGCCAGCAGTTACGGGGGATTCACAGATACGCAGTATTTT. It yields the protein CASSYGGFTDTQYF. The gene calls are TRBV6-2 or TRBV6-3 and TRBJ2-3; D is possibly TRBD1 or TRBD2 (5 bases each). V lost 2 bases and J lost 2, with 8 bases in between. CDR3 length equals 14 residues. In germline, CDR1 is MNHEY, CDR2 SVGEGT.

This sequence joins TRBV9 and TRBJ2-1, with a weak D call TRBD2 (6 bases). The CDR3 loop spans 15 amino acids. Per the germline V gene, CDR1 is SGDLS and CDR2 is YYNGEE. V lost 4 bases, J lost 4 bases, and 15 bases lay in between. In DNA, the CDR3 is TGTGCCAGCAGCAGAACCGGGGACTTATACAATGAGCAGTTCTTC. Translation: CASSRTGDLYNEQFF.

V usage is TRBV5-1 and J usage is TRBJ2-2, with a possible D match to TRBD2 (6 bases). Germline values: CDR1 SGHRS, CDR2 YFSETQ. The CDR3 runs to 16 residues. Trimming pared 5 bases from V and 1 base from J, leaving 15 bases between. The CDR3 loop reads CASRVRGAGNTGELFF. In nucleotides, the CDR3 is TGCGCCAGCAGGGTACGAGGAGCGGGGAACACCGGGGAGCTGTTTTTT.

The CDR3 nucleotides are TGTGCCAGCAGCCTAAAGGTTGCTAGCGGGTACCACGAGCAGTACTTC. Encoded protein: CASSLKVASGYHEQYF. The chain joins TRBV5-4 to TRBJ2-7, with 8 bases aligning to TRBD2. With 4 bases clipped from V and 5 bases from J, the junction kept 14 bases outside the gene matches. CDR1 is SGHNT and CDR2 is YYREEE in the germline V gene (reference sequence). This CDR3 region has 16 residues.

The chain has TRBV5-6 and TRBJ1-1, with 7 bases aligning to TRBD1. V dropped 4 bases and J dropped 6; count of bases not matched to a gene: 12. This CDR3 spans 15 amino acids. CDR1 and CDR2 from the germline V gene are SGHDT and YYEEEE. Written as DNA, the CDR3 is TGTGCCAGCAGCCCTAGACGGACAGGTCACGCTGAAGCTTTCTTT. This translates into CASSPRRTGHAEAFF.

This sequence joins TRBV7-2 and TRBJ2-1; D unclear. This CDR3 is 14 amino acids long. Germline CDR1 SGHTA, CDR2 FQGNSA. Trimming removed 2 bases at V and 8 bases at J, with 13 bases between. The CDR3 sequence is CASSLTAGAHEQFF. The CDR3 DNA sequence: TGTGCCAGCAGCTTAACGGCCGGTGCGCATGAGCAGTTCTTC.

The rearrangement joins TRBV19 to TRBJ1-3, with a weak D call TRBD1 (5 bases). V was pared by 6 bases and J by 0 bases, with 12 bases between. This CDR3 comprises 15 residues. Germline CDR1 and CDR2: LNHDA and SQIVND (reference sequence). The CDR3 DNA is TGTGCCAGTAGGGGACTCGGGATCTCTGGAAACACCATATATTTT. Its protein is CASRGLGISGNTIYF.

The chain combines TRBV19 with TRBJ2-2; D is unclear. The V gene lost 5 bases and the J gene lost 2 bases, with 9 bases spanning the gap. Germline V lookup: CDR1 LNHDA, CDR2 SQIVND (reference sequence). The CDR3 spans 14 residues. CDR3 bases: TGTGCCAGTAGTCTCCGATCCAACACCGGGGAGCTGTTTTTT. Translated, it gives CASSLRSNTGELFF. Looking up the rest from reference TRBV19 and TRBJ2-2 gives the full variable domain: DGGITQSPKYLFRKEGQNVTLSCEQNLNHDAMYWYRQDPGQGLRLIYYSQIVNDFQKGDIAEGYSVSREKKESFPLTVTSAQKNPTAFYLCASSLRSNTGELFFGEGSRLTVL.

The CDR3 spells CASSLTVGEQFF. CDR3 bases: TGTGCCAGCAGCCTGACAGTGGGCGAGCAGTTCTTC. This chain uses TRBV7-9 with TRBJ2-1; maybe TRBD1 (5 bases). The CDR3 length is 12 residues. V lost 5 bases and J lost 10, with 12 bases in between. Germline V gene data show CDR1 as SEHNR and CDR2 as FQNEAQ (reference sequence).

V is TRBV6-2 or TRBV6-3 and J is TRBJ1-5, with unresolved D. Germline V CDR1 and CDR2: MNHEY, SVGEGT. The CDR3 length is 20 residues. Trimming took 0 bases from V and 4 from J, leaving 25 bases between them. CDR3 DNA: TGTGCCAGCAGTTACTCCCTTCGTAGCGCTCACGGAACTAATAATCAGCCCCAGCATTTT. It translates to CASSYSLRSAHGTNNQPQHF.

Only a few counts were recorded for this clone. The V gene is TRBV5-6, the J gene TRBJ2-3, with 11 bases that match TRBD2. The CDR3 sequence is 17 residues long. Germline values: CDR1 SGHDT, CDR2 YYEEEE. V lost 4 bases, J lost 2 bases, and 9 bases stayed unmatched. The CDR3 sequence is CASSAAPGLAVTDTQYF. The CDR3 DNA follows: TGTGCCAGCAGCGCGGCGCCGGGACTAGCGGTCACAGATACGCAGTATTTT.

V and J are TRBV6-5 and TRBJ2-7; maybe TRBD2 (6 bases). Germline values: CDR1 MNHEY, CDR2 SVGAGI. Trimming cost V 7 bases and J 2 bases, with 18 bases left between them. The CDR3 extends over 15 amino acids. CDR3 sequence reads: CASTSLSLATYEQYF. DNA for the CDR3: TGTGCCAGCACTTCACTCTCCCTAGCGACCTACGAGCAGTACTTC.